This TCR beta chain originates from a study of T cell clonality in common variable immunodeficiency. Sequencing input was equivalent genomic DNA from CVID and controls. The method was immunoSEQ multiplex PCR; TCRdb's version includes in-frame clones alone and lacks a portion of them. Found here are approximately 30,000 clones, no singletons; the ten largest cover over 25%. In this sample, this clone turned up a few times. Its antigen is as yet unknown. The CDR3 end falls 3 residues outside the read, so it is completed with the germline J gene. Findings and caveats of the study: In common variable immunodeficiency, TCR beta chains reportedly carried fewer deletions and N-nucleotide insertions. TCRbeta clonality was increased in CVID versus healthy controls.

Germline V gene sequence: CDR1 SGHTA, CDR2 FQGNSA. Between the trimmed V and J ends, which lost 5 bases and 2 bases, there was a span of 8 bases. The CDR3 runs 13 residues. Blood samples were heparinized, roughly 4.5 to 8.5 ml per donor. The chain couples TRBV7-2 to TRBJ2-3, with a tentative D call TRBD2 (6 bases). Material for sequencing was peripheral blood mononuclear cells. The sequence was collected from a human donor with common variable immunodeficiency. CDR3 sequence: CASSQDYTDTQYF. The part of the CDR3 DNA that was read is TGTGCCAGCAGCCAGGACTACACAGATACG.